The entry that follows covers one T cell receptor beta chain sequence. Germline CDR1 is MDHEN and CDR2 is SYDVKM. The CDR3 sequence is 12 residues long. Trimming removed 6 bases at V and 8 bases at J, with 13 bases between. The data derive from a study of T cell repertoires in cytomegalovirus infection. TCRdb ran MiXCR on the reads and lists one entry per CDR3 protein. The sample carries approximately 400,000 distinct CDR3 sequences, approximately 33% recorded once. The gene calls are TRBV28 and TRBJ1-2, with unresolved D. The sequenced sample was PBMCs. This receptor was obtained from a human donor in good health (CMV status not recorded). Some clones in this sample may be carry-over from other donors' samples. CDR3 sequence reads: CASSPLQSGYTF. In DNA, the CDR3 is TGTGCCAGCAGCCCCCTGCAGTCGGGCTACACCTTC.